The entry below describes one T cell receptor (beta chain). CDR1 and CDR2 (germline): MNHEY, SVGAGI. The CDR3 length is 14 residues. V was clipped by 6 bases and J by 0 bases, with 11 bases between them. This sample stems from a study of blood T cell repertoires in COVID-19. Those who participated ranged in age from roughly 18 to 90 years and resided in about two dozen US areas. Participant-given clinical history determined each cohort assignment. Assay used: immunoSEQ multiplex PCR; TCRdb lists only in-frame clones, some missing. The table records 150,000 to 200,000 clones, around 82% of them present only once.

This TCR derives from a woman between 45 and 60 years old with acute COVID-19. The J gene is TRBJ1-1, the V gene TRBV6-5; a possible D gene is TRBD1 (6 bases). Sequenced sample: PBMCs or T cells enriched from blood (not recorded which). CDR3 amino acids: CASSRGSLNTEAFF. As DNA, the CDR3 is TGTGCCAGCAGCAGGGGCAGCCTGAACACTGAAGCTTTCTTT.